This T cell receptor beta chain comes out of a study of cytomegalovirus exposure and HLA in healthy donors. The CDR3 is made up of 11 amino acids. CDR1 is SGHRS and CDR2 is YFSETQ in the germline V gene. Trimming removed 5 bases from V and 8 bases from J, with 8 bases in between. Primers: 60 Vbeta forward and 13 Jbeta reverse. Methods used by the authors: Later, tens of millions of unique TCR beta chains were counted in an analysis, and approximately 10 million of them were shared. Some clones are missing from TCRdb's copy, which holds only in-frame ones; the method was immunoSEQ multiplex PCR. V and J calls and clone size are as listed in that table; D and trimming were resolved from the DNA. The sample includes over 100,000 clones, over 75% of them seen just once. Notes on the study in general: The productive fraction for most TCR beta V segments was about 87% or about 30% in an earlier analysis. Among TCR beta chains, those listed as cytomegalovirus-associated numbered some 170.

A note on this clone: No antigen is known for it.

The chain recombines TRBV5-1 with TRBJ2-1; the D gene is possibly TRBD2 (5 bases). The specimen sequenced was PBMCs. This sequence was found in a woman under 30 in good health and CMV-seropositive. The CDR3 protein is CASSLAYEQFF. The CDR3 coding sequence is TGCGCCAGCAGTCTAGCCTATGAGCAGTTCTTC.